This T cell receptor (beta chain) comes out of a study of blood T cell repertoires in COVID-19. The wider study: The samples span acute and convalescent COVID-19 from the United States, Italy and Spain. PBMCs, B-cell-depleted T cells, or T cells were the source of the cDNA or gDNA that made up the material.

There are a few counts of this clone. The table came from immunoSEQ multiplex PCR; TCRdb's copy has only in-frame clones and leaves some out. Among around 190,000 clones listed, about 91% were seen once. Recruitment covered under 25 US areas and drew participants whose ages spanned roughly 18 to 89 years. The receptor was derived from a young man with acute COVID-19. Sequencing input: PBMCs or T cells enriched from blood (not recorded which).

CDR3 in amino acids: CAIRQGLGQPQHF. The CDR3 nucleotides are TGTGCCATCAGACAGGGGTTGGGGCAGCCCCAGCATTTT. The gene calls are TRBV10-3 and TRBJ1-5; 7 positions agree with TRBD1. V lost 6 bases, J lost 7 bases, and 6 bases stayed unmatched. Germline assignment: CDR1 ENHRY and CDR2 SYGVKD. CDR3 length: 13 amino acids.